Sequencing of this T cell receptor (beta chain) was carried out in a study of T cells in Graves' hyperthyroidism and ophthalmopathy. RNA transcripts served as the template for amplifying TCR beta CDR3 regions. Primed by the HTBI set, a first-round RT-PCR was run on the TCR CDR3. TCRdb called the multiplex PCR reads again in MiXCR, with one record for every CDR3 protein. The sample yields about 420,000 distinct CDR3 sequences, roughly 13% seen once. The receptor was isolated from a young woman with Graves' hyperthyroidism. The sequenced sample was blood.

The CDR3 reads CASGLVLERYTGELFF. The CDR3 DNA reads TGTGCTAGTGGTTTGGTACTAGAGCGGTACACCGGGGAGCTGTTTTTT. The rearrangement joins TRBV12-5 to TRBJ2-2, with D perhaps TRBD2 (5 bases). Trimming removed 0 bases from V and 3 bases from J, with 11 bases in between. This CDR3 has 16 residues. Germline lookup yields CDR1 LGHNT and CDR2 FRNRAP.